This T cell receptor (beta chain) was profiled in a study of PD-1 blockade in mismatch repair-deficient tumors. Study-level information: Patients had eleven to twelve mismatch repair-deficient cancer types, all previously treated and progressing. Study conclusions and caveats: Tumor-resident clones, often absent from pretreatment blood, expanded after pembrolizumab and then contracted.

A note on this clone: Its antigen is unidentified.

Germline V gene sequence: CDR1 SGHNT, CDR2 YYREEE (reference sequence). Trimming cost V 4 bases and J 6 bases, with 10 bases left between them. This CDR3 spans 12 amino acids. The method was immunoSEQ multiplex PCR; TCRdb's version includes in-frame clones alone and lacks a portion of them. The sample has around 100,000 clones; under 90% are singletons. The sequences come from peripheral blood, collected approximately 35 weeks after starting pembrolizumab. This TCR derives from an adult with mismatch repair-deficient cancer. The chain recombines TRBV5-4 with TRBJ1-2; D is perhaps TRBD1 (5 bases). CDR3 sequence: CASSTGHDGYTF. CDR3 sequence (DNA): TGTGCCAGCAGCACCGGACACGATGGCTACACCTTC.